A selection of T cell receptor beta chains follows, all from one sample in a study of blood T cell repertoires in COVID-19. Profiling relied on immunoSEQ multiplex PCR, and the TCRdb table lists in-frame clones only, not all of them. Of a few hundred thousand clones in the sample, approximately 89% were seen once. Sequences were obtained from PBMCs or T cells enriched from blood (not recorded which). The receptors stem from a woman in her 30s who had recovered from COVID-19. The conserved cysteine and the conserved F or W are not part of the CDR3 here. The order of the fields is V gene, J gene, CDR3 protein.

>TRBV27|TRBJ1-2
ASSFNPPSQGKRGYT
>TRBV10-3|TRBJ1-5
AGGTGDSNQPQH
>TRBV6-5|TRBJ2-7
ASSSTGSSYEQY
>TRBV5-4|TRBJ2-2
ASSLLAGSNTGELF
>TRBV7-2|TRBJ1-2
ASSLGQAIKWGYT
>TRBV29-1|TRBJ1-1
SVGGETGNTEAF
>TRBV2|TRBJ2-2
ASSVTGGLNTGELF
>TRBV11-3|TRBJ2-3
ASSFGADTQY
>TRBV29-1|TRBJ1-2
SVGGTPAANYGYT
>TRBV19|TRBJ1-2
ASSPQDRGGYT
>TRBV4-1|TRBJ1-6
ASSQVLTGRRNSPLH
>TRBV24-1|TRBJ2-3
ATSDWRSDTQY
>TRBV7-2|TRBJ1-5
ASSWDRGNQPQH
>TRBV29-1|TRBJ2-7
SVEEGTGNHEQY
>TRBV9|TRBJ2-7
ASSVGLSYEQY
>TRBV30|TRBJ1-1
AWRIGAEAF
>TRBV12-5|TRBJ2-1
ASSGGRALGGYNEQF
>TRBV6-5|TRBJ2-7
ASSYVGAAYEQY
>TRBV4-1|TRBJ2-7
ASSQGPGLAAYEQY
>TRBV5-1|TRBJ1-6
ASSPGQGFPGSPLH
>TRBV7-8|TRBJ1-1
ASSRIPGVTEAF
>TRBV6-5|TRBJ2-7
ASSYSAGGSSYEQY
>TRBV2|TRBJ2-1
ASSENISYNEQF
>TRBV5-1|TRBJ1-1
ASSGGLMNTEAF
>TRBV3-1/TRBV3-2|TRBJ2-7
ASSQDPGASSYEQY
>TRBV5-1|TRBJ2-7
ASSLEGFSYEQY
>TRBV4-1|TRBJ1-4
ASSQSRDNEKLF
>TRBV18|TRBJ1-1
ASSPPFPGLESTEAF
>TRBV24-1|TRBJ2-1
ATSDHGRGDEQF
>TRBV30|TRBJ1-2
AWKVEGASNYGYT
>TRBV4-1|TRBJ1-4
ASSSGDRDNEKLF
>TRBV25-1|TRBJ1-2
ASSGTGTGNYGYT
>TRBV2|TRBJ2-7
ASRRTGTYYEQY
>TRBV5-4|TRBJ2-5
ASSFLGTGGLGRQETQY
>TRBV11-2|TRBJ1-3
ASSAGQGSGNTIY
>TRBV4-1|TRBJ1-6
ASSQEGSSYNSPLH